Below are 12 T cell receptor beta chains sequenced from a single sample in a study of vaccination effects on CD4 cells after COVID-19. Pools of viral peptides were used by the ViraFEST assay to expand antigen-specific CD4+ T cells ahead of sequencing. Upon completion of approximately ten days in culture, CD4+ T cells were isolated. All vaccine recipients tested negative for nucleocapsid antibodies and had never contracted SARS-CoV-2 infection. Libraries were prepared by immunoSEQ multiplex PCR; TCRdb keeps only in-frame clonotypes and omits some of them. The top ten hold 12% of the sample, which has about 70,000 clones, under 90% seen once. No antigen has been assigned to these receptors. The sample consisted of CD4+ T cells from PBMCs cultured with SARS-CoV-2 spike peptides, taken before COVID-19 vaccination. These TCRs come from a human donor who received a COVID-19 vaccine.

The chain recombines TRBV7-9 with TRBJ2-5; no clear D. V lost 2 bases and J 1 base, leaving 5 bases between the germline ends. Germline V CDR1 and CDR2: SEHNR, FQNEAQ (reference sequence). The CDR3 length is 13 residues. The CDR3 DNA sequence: TGTGCCAGCAGCTTACGCGGCCAAGAGACCCAGTACTTC. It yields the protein CASSLRGQETQYF.

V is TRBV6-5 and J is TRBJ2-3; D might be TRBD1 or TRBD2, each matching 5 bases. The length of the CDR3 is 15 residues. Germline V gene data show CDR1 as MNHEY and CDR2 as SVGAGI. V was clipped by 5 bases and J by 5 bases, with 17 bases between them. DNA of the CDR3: TGTGCCAGCAGTCTGTATGAGGGGCGAGGAGATACGCAGTATTTT. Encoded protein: CASSLYEGRGDTQYF.

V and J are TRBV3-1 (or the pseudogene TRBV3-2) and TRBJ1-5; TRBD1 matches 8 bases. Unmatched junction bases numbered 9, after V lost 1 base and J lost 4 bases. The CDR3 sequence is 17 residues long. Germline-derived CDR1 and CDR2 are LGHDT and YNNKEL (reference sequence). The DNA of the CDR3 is TGTGCCAGCAGCCAAGCAGGGGGCGCCGGGCAGAATCAGCCCCAGCATTTT. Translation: CASSQAGGAGQNQPQHF.

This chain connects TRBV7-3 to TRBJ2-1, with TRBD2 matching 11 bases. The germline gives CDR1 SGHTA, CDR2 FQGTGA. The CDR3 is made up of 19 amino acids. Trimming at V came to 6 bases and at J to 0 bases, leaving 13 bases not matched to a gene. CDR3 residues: CASSLVGTSGDSSYNEQFF. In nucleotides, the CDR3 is TGTGCCAGCAGTCTCGTCGGGACTAGCGGAGATAGCTCCTACAATGAGCAGTTCTTC.

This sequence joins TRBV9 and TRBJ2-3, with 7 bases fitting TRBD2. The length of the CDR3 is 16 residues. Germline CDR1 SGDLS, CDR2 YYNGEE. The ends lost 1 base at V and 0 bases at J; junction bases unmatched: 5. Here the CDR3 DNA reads TGTGCCAGCAGCGTAAGGGAGGGGTCTAGCACAGATACGCAGTATTTT. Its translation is CASSVREGSSTDTQYF.

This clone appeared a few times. CDR3 in amino acids: CASSSGTNYEQYV. CDR3 coding DNA: TGTGCCAGCTCGTCCGGGACTAACTACGAGCAGTACGTC. The V gene is TRBV18, the J gene TRBJ2-7, with TRBD2 matching 7 bases. The junction had 5 bases not matched to a gene; V was cut back by 6 bases and J by 3 bases. The CDR3 spans 13 residues. In germline, CDR1 is KGHSH, CDR2 LQKENI.

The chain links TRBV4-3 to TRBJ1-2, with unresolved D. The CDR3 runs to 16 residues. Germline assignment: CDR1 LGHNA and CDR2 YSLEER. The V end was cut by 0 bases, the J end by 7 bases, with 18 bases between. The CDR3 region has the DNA TGCGCCAGCAGCCAAGATTTCCAGGACTCCATATTTGGCTACACCTTC. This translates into CASSQDFQDSIFGYTF.

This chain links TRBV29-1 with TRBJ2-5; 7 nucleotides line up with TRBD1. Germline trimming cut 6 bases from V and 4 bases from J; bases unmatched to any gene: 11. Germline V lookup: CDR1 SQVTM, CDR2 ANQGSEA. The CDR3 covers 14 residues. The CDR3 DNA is TGCAGCGTAGACAGGGAAGTCGGTTCAGAGACCCAGTACTTC. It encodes CSVDREVGSETQYF.

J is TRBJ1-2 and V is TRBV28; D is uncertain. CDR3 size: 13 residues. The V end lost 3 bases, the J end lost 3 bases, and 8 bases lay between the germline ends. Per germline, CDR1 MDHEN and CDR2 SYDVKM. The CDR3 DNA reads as TGTGCCAGCAGTTTCCTAAGGGACTATGGCTACACCTTC. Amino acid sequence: CASSFLRDYGYTF.

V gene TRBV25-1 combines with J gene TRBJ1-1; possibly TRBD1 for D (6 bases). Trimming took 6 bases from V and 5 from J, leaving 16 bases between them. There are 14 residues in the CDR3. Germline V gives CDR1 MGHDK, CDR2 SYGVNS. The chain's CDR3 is CASRAQGRETEAFF. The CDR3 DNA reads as TGTGCCAGCAGAGCACAGGGAAGAGAAACTGAAGCTTTCTTT.

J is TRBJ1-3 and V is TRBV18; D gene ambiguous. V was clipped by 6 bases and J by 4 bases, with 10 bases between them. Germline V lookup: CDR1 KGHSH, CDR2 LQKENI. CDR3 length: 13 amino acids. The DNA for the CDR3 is TGTGCCAGCTCTATAGACGGAGGAAACACCATATATTTT. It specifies CASSIDGGNTIYF.

The CDR3, as DNA: TGTGCCTGGAGTATGGGGGACCTTCGCACAGATACGCAGTATTTT. Translation gives CAWSMGDLRTDTQYF. The chain employs TRBV30 and TRBJ2-3; D possibly uses TRBD1 or TRBD2 (5 bases each). Germline V gene data show CDR1 as GTSNPN and CDR2 as SVGIG (reference sequence). V was clipped by 2 bases and J by 1 base, with 13 bases between them. The CDR3 is made up of 15 amino acids.